The 3 T cell receptor beta chains reported below all come from one sample, sequenced in a study of blood T cell repertoires in COVID-19. TCRdb's table, derived via immunoSEQ multiplex PCR, lists solely in-frame clones and lacks some. The data contain 200,000 to 300,000 clones, 87% of them seen just once; the ten biggest clones take up about 2.1%. Sequenced input: peripheral blood. Every receptor here comes from a woman aged 45-60 years with acute or convalescent COVID-19.

This clone has just one count. CDR3 sequence reads: CASSWAGTEDEKLFF. In DNA form, the CDR3 reads TGTGCCAGCAGTTGGGCCGGGACAGAGGATGAAAAACTGTTTTTT. The chain combines TRBV6-2 or TRBV6-3 with TRBJ1-4; 7 bases are shared with TRBD1. J lost 6 bases, V lost 4 bases, and 8 bases had no gene match. This CDR3 is 15 amino acids long. CDR1 is MNHEY, CDR2 SVGEGT, per germline.

V is TRBV28 and J is TRBJ1-1; perhaps TRBD1 as D (6 bases). The germline gives CDR1 MDHEN, CDR2 SYDVKM. This CDR3 spans 13 amino acids. Trimming took off 4 bases at V and 11 bases at J, with 17 bases between the two ends. CDR3 DNA: TGTGCCAGCAGTTCCGTGGGGGGGGCGCGGGCTTTCTTT. Protein: CASSSVGGARAFF. The full variable domain, its missing parts supplied by reference TRBV28 and TRBJ1-1, is DVKVTQSSRYLVKRTGEKVFLECVQDMDHENMFWYRQDPGLGLRLIYFSYDVKMKEKGDIPEGYSVSREKKERFSLILESASTNQTSMYLCASSSVGGARAFFGQGTRLTVV.

The chain employs TRBV29-1 and TRBJ1-2; 7 bases are a match to TRBD1. This CDR3 has 14 amino acids. Germline trimming cut 5 bases from V and 4 bases from J; bases unmatched to any gene: 10. CDR1 and CDR2 (germline): SQVTM, ANQGSEA. The CDR3 is CSVSGTVSIYGYTF. As DNA, the CDR3 is TGCAGCGTTTCCGGGACAGTAAGCATCTATGGCTACACCTTC.